This TCR beta chain is from a study of cytomegalovirus exposure and HLA in healthy donors. Study-wide results and limits: Later analysis suggested links between common viral pathogens and several top significant clusters. The CMV antigen specificity of a few CMV-associated chains was confirmed through in vitro analysis.

This CDR3 contains 17 residues. Germline V gene data show CDR1 as SEHNR and CDR2 as FQNEAQ (reference sequence). Unmatched junction bases numbered 15, after V lost 5 bases and J lost 5 bases. PCR was performed using 60 Vbeta and 13 Jbeta primers. Repertoires were generated with immunoSEQ multiplex PCR, while TCRdb's copy carries only in-frame clones and drops some. The table lists some 89,000 clones, under 85% of them singletons, with roughly 4.3% in the top ten. A note on this clone: Its antigen is unidentified.

This chain connects TRBV7-9 to TRBJ2-3, with 8 bases matching TRBD2. The sequenced sample consisted of PBMCs. The receptor was derived from a middle-aged woman in good health and CMV-seropositive. CDR3 protein: CASSPTLLGLAGDTQYF. CDR3 nucleotides: TGTGCCAGCAGCCCTACCCTTCTCGGGCTAGCGGGAGATACGCAGTATTTT.